This TCR beta chain came from a study of response to subunit inactivated influenza vaccine. General study points: That few new T cells are recruited by each seasonal influenza vaccination was the authors' suggestion.

Looked up from germline, CDR1 is MDHEN and CDR2 is SYDVKM. With 5 bases removed from V and 8 bases from J, the gap between germline ends came to 19 bases. The CDR3 contains 15 residues. In TCRdb, the RT-PCR reads were re-called with MiXCR into one record per CDR3 protein. The table has around 600,000 distinct CDR3 sequences, roughly 10% seen once. Comments on this clonotype: Antigen: not known.

The same sample was also used in a study of T cells expressing NK-cell markers. That paper adds: Production of TCR beta cDNA relied on 5'RACE template switching with UMIs. From sorted CD3+CD56+NKG2C+, CD3+CD56+NKG2C- and CD3+CD56-NKG2C+ T cells came the TCR beta repertoires. About 6 donors had dominant NKG2C+ clonotypes that comprised roughly 1.0-7.5% of their CD8+ T cells. One observes that, in several donors, these clonotypes were also the leading ones within the CD3+CD56-NKG2C+ fraction.

The sample here was PBMCs from blood, taken on the day of vaccination. This sequence originates from a man in his fifties or sixties who received an inactivated influenza vaccine. This chain uses TRBV28 with TRBJ2-1; D could derive from TRBD1 or TRBD2 (5 bases each). CDR3 nucleotide sequence: TGTGCCAGCAGTACCTCCGGGTTGCTGGGGGATGAGCAGTTCTTC. Encoded protein: CASSTSGLLGDEQFF. Full variable domain (outside the CDR3, taken from reference TRBV28 and TRBJ2-1): DVKVTQSSRYLVKRTGEKVFLECVQDMDHENMFWYRQDPGLGLRLIYFSYDVKMKEKGDIPEGYSVSREKKERFSLILESASTNQTSMYLCASSTSGLLGDEQFFGPGTRLTVL.